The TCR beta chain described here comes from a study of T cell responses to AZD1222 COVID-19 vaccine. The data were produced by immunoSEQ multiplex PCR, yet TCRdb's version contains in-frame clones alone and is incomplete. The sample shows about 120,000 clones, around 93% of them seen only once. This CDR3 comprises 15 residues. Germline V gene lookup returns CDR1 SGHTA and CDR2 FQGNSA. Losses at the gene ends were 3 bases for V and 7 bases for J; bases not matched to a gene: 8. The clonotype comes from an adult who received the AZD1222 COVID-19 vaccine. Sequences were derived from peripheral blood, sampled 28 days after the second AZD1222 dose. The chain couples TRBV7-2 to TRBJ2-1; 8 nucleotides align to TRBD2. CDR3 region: CASSFASGGQNEQFF. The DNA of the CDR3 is TGTGCCAGCAGCTTCGCGAGCGGGGGCCAGAATGAGCAGTTCTTC.